The source of this T cell receptor beta chain is a study of post-analysis software for immune sequencing data. Broader study findings: Controls showed lower frequencies than patients for roughly 5 TRBV segments, and TRBV5-6, TRBV5-1 and TRBV20-1 were among these. Those with multiple sclerosis, the patient group, showed significantly lower normalized Chao1 diversity than controls.

The V end lost 0 bases, the J end lost 7 bases, and 10 bases lay between the germline ends. Germline V gene sequence: CDR1 DFQATT, CDR2 SNEGSKA (reference sequence). The CDR3 runs to 13 residues. Every TCR beta cDNA library bore unique molecular identifiers. It was from about 0.98 to 11 million T cells that 500,000 to 600,000 cDNA molecules came. TCRdb reprocessed the PCR reads with MiXCR, giving one entry per CDR3 protein. This repertoire shows 700,000 to 900,000 distinct CDR3 sequences, around 46% found once; its top ten account for around 4.7%. Points on this clonotype: Its antigen is still unknown.

The receptor's source is a girl between 5 and 17 years old with multiple sclerosis. Specimen: blood. This rearrangement joins TRBV20-1 to TRBJ2-1; D not certain. This chain's CDR3 is CSARELGFNEQFF. In DNA, the CDR3 is TGCAGTGCTAGAGAGCTGGGTTTTAATGAGCAGTTCTTC.